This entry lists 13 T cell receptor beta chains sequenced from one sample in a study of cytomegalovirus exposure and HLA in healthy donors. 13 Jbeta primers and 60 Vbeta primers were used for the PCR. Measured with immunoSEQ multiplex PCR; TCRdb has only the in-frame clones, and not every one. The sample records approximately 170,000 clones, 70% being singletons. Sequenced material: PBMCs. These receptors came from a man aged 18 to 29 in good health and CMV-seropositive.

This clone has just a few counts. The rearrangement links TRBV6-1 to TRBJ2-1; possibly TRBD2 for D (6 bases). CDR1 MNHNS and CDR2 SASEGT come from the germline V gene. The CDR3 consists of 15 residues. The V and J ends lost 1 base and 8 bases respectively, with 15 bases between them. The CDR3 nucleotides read TGTGCCAGCAGTGAAGAGGTAGCGGTGGTAGATGAGCAGTTCTTC. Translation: CASSEEVAVVDEQFF.

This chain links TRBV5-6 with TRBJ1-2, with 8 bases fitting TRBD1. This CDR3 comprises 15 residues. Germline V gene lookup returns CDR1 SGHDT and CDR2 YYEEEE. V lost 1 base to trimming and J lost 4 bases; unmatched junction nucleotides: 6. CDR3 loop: CASSLLQGASYGYTF. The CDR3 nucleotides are TGTGCCAGCAGCTTGTTGCAGGGGGCCAGCTATGGCTACACCTTC.

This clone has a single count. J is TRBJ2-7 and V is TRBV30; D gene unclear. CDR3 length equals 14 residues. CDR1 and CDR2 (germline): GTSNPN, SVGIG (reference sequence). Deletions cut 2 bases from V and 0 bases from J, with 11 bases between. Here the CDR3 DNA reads TGTGCCTGGAGTTCTAGTAGGAGCTCCTACGAGCAGTACGTC. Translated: CAWSSSRSSYEQYV.

CDR3 DNA sequence: TGTGCCAGCAGCTTATCGGGGGTTGAAGCTTTCTTT. It specifies CASSLSGVEAFF. V is TRBV7-9 and J is TRBJ1-1; weak D call: TRBD1 (5 bases). This CDR3 has 12 residues. V lost 2 bases and J 7 bases, leaving 8 bases between the germline ends. Germline V CDR1 and CDR2: SEHNR, FQNEAQ (reference sequence).

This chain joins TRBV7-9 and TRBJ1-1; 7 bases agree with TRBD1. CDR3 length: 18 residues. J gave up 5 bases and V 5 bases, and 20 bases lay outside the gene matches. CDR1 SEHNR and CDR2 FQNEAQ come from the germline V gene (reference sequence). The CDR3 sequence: CASSPRLDRRVGGTEAFF. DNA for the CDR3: TGTGCCAGCAGCCCTAGGTTGGACAGGCGGGTAGGAGGAACTGAAGCTTTCTTT.

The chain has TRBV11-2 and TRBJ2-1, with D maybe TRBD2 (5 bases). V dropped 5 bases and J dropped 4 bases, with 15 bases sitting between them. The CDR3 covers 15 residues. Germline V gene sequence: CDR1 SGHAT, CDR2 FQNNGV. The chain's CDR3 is CASSPWGDQYNEQFF. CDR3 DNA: TGTGCCAGCAGCCCGTGGGGAGACCAGTACAATGAGCAGTTCTTC. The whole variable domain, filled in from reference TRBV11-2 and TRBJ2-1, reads EAGVAQSPRYKIIEKRQSVAFWCNPISGHATLYWYQQILGQGPKLLIQFQNNGVVDDSQLPKDRFSAERLKGVDSTLKIQPAKLEDSAVYLCASSPWGDQYNEQFFGPGTRLTVL.

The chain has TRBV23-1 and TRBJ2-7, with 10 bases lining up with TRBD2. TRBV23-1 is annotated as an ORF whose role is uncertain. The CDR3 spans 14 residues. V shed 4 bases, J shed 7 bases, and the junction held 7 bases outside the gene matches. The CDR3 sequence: CASSLPSGSWEQYV. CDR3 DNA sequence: TGCGCCAGCAGTCTCCCTAGCGGGAGTTGGGAGCAGTACGTC.

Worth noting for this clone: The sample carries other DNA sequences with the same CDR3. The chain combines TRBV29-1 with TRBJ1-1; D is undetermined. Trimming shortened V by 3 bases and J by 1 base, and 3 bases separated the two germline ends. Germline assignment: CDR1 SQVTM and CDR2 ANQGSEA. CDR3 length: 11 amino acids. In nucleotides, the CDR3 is TGCAGCGTTGACTCGAACACTGAAGCTTTCTTT. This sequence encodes CSVDSNTEAFF.

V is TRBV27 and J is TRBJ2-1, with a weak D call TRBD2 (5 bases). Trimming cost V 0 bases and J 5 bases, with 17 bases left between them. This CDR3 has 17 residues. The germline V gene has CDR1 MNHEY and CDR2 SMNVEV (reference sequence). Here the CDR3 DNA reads TGTGCCAGCAGTTTATCCGACTGGGAGCTTGCCAACAATGAGCAGTTCTTC. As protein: CASSLSDWELANNEQFF.

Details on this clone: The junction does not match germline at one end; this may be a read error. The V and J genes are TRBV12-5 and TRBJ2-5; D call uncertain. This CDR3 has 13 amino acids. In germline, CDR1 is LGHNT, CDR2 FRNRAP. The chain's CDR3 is CASGLVLGEAQYF. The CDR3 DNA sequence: TGTGCTAGTGGTTTGGTACTTGGAGAGGCCCAGTACTTC.

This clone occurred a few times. The CDR3 DNA follows: TGCGCCAGCAGTGACCAGGGACTCTCGAGCTCCTACAATGAGCAGTTCTTC. Translating gives CASSDQGLSSSYNEQFF. This chain uses TRBV10-1 with TRBJ2-1; D might be TRBD2 (6 bases). The CDR3 loop spans 17 amino acids. V lost 3 bases and J lost 0, with 15 bases in between. From germline, CDR1 is WNHNN and CDR2 SYGVQD (reference sequence).

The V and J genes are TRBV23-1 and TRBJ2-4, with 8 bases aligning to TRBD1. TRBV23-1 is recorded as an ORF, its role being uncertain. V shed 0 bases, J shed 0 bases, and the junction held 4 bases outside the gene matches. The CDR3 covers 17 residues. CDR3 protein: CASSQSGQAIAKNIQYF. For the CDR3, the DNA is TGCGCCAGCAGTCAATCGGGACAGGCGATAGCCAAAAACATTCAGTACTTC.

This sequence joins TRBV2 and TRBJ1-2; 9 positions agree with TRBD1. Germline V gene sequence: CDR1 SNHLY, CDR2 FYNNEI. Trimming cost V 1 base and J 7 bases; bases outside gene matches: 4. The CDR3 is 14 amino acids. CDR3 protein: CASSEGGTGTGYTF. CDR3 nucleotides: TGTGCCAGCAGTGAAGGTGGGACAGGGACTGGCTACACCTTC.